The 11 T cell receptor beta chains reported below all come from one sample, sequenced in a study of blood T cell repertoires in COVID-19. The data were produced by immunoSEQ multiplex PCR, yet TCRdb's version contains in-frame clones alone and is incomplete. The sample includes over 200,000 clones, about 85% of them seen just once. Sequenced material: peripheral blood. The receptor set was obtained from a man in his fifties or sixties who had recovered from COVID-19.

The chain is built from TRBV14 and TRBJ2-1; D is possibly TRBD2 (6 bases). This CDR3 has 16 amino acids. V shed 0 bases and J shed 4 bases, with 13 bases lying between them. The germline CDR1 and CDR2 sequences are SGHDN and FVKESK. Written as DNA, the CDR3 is TGTGCCAGCAGCCAAGAAAGCCCGGGACTTTACAATGAGCAGTTCTTC. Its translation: CASSQESPGLYNEQFF.

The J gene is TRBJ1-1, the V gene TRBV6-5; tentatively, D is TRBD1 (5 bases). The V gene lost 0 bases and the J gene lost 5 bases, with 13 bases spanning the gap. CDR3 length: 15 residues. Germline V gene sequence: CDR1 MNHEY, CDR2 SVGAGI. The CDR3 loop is CASSYSRQGGTEAFF. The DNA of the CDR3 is TGTGCCAGCAGTTACTCGAGGCAGGGAGGGACTGAAGCTTTCTTT.

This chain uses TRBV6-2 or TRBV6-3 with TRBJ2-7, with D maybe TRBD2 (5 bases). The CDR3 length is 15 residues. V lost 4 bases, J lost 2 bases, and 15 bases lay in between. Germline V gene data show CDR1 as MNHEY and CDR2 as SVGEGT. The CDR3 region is CASSSPGRGTYEQYF. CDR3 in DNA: TGTGCCAGCAGTTCCCCAGGACGGGGAACCTACGAGCAGTACTTC.

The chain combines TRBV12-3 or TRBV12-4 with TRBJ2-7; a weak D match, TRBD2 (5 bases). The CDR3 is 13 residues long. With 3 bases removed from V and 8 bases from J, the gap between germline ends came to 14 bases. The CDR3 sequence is CASSFRGLVKQYF. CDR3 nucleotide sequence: TGTGCCAGCAGTTTTCGGGGTCTAGTGAAGCAGTACTTC.

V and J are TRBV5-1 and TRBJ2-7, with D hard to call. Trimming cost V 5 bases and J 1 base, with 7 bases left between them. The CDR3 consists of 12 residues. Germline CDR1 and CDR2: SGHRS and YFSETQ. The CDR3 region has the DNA TGCGCCAGCAGTATCCGGTCCTACGAGCAGTACTTC. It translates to CASSIRSYEQYF.

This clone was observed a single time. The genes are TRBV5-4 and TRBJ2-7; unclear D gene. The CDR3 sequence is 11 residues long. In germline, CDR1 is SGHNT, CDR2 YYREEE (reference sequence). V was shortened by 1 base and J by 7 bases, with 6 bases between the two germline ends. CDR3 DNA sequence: TGTGCCAGCAGCTTGACCGGGGAGCAGTACTTC. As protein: CASSLTGEQYF.

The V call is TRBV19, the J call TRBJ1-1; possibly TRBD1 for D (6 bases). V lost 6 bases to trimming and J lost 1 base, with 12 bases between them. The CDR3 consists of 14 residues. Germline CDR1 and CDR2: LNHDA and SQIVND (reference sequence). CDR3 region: CASRKDSKNTEAFF. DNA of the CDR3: TGTGCCAGTAGAAAGGACAGTAAGAACACTGAAGCTTTCTTT. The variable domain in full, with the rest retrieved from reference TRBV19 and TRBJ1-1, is DGGITQSPKYLFRKEGQNVTLSCEQNLNHDAMYWYRQDPGQGLRLIYYSQIVNDFQKGDIAEGYSVSREKKESFPLTVTSAQKNPTAFYLCASRKDSKNTEAFFGQGTRLTVV.

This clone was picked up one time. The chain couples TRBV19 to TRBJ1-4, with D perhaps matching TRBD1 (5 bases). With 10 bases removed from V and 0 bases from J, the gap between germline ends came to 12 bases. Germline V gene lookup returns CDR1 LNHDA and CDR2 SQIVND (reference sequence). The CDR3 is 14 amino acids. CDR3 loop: CATRLGPTNEKLFF. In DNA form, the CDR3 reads TGTGCCACCAGATTGGGGCCAACTAATGAAAAACTGTTTTTT. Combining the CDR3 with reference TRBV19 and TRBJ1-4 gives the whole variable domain DGGITQSPKYLFRKEGQNVTLSCEQNLNHDAMYWYRQDPGQGLRLIYYSQIVNDFQKGDIAEGYSVSREKKESFPLTVTSAQKNPTAFYLCATRLGPTNEKLFFGSGTQLSVL.

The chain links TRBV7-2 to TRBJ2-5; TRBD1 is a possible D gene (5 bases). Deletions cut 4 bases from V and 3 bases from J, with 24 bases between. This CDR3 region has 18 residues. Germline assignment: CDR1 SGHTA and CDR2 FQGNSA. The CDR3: CASSSSRTARQGKETQYF. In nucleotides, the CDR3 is TGTGCCAGCAGCTCCTCCCGGACCGCGAGGCAGGGAAAAGAGACCCAGTACTTC.

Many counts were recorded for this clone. The CDR3 sequence: CASSETGGAGGYTF. For the CDR3, the DNA is TGTGCCAGCAGCGAAACAGGGGGCGCGGGTGGCTACACCTTC. V usage is TRBV9 and J usage is TRBJ1-2; 9 bases align to TRBD1. CDR3 length equals 14 residues. The germline CDR1 and CDR2 sequences are SGDLS and YYNGEE. V shed 3 bases and J 7 bases; nucleotides not matched to a gene: 7.

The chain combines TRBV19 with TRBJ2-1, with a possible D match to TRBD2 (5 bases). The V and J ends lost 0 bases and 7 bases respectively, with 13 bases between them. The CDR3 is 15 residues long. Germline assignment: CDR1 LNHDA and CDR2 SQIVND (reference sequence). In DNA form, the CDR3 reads TGTGCCAGTAGTATAGATTGGTTAGCGCGGAATGAGCAGTTCTTC. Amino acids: CASSIDWLARNEQFF.